The 26 T cell receptor beta chains below were found in one sample sequenced in a study of T cells in tuberculosis. The sample's time point: new active TB diagnosis, blood taken before or within 7 days of starting treatment. Profiled with immunoSEQ multiplex PCR; TCRdb holds only in-frame clones, not every one. The sample contains about 49,000 clones, 90% to 95% of which appear only once. Source: PBMCs, taken at tuberculosis diagnosis. These receptor sequences come from an adult with tuberculosis.

The CDR3 nucleotides are TGCGCCAGCAGCCAAGGGGTTCTAGCGGGTTCCTCCACAGATACGCAGTATTTT. Translated, it gives CASSQGVLAGSSTDTQYF. V is TRBV4-3 and J is TRBJ2-3; 8 nucleotides line up with TRBD2. The junction had 11 bases not matched to a gene; V was cut back by 1 base and J by 2 bases. Germline loops: CDR1 LGHNA, CDR2 YSLEER. The CDR3 extends over 18 amino acids.

The CDR3 loop is CASSDPDSQKLFF. The CDR3 nucleotides read TGCGCCAGCAGCGATCCGGACTCCCAGAAACTGTTTTTT. The chain combines TRBV4-1 with TRBJ1-4; D gene ambiguous. Germline V gives CDR1 MGHRA, CDR2 YSYEKL. The CDR3 runs 13 residues. V lost 5 bases and J 11 bases, leaving 15 bases between the germline ends.

The rearrangement links TRBV27 to TRBJ2-3; 16 bases align to TRBD2. Per germline, CDR1 MNHEY and CDR2 SMNVEV (reference sequence). The CDR3 runs 20 residues. The V segment lost 8 bases and the J segment 3 bases; nucleotides outside the gene matches: 17. CDR3 DNA sequence: TGTGCCAGCGGAGCCTCCTGGATTGGGACTAGCGGGAGGGGTACAGATACGCAGTATTTT. This translates into CASGASWIGTSGRGTDTQYF.

The chain recombines TRBV18 with TRBJ1-2; 8 bases align to TRBD1. The length of the CDR3 is 14 residues. J lost 4 bases, V lost 6 bases, and 7 bases had no gene match. Germline V gives CDR1 KGHSH, CDR2 LQKENI. CDR3 DNA sequence: TGTGCCAGCTCTTCGACAGGGGAGGGCTATGGCTACACCTTC. Translating it yields CASSSTGEGYGYTF.

Points on this clone: One end of the junction fails to match germline, which may point to a read error. V gene TRBV30 combines with J gene TRBJ1-2, with 7 bases aligning to TRBD1. CDR1 GTSNPN and CDR2 SVGIG come from the germline V gene (reference sequence). CDR3 size: 9 residues. The CDR3 here is CALTPGQIF. The CDR3 coding sequence is TGTGCCTTGACTCCGGGACAGATCTTC.

The chain links TRBV4-3 to TRBJ1-2; TRBD1 matches 9 bases. This CDR3 spans 14 amino acids. Per the germline V gene, CDR1 is LGHNA and CDR2 is YSLEER. The junction had 6 bases not matched to a gene; V was cut back by 3 bases and J by 7 bases. CDR3 DNA: TGCGCCAGCAGCCAGGACAGGGGCCCTGTTGGCTACACCTTC. Translated, it gives CASSQDRGPVGYTF.

The genes are TRBV7-2 and TRBJ2-7; 10 bases align to TRBD2. Germline lookup yields CDR1 SGHTA and CDR2 FQGNSA. J was trimmed by 0 bases and V by 1 base; bases with no gene match: 6. CDR3 size: 17 residues. CDR3 amino acids: CASSLGSSGRFSYEQYF. As DNA, the CDR3 is TGTGCCAGCAGCTTAGGGTCTAGCGGGAGATTCTCCTACGAGCAGTACTTC.

V usage is TRBV29-1 and J usage is TRBJ1-1; TRBD1 is a possible D gene (5 bases). This CDR3 comprises 13 residues. Trimming took off 5 bases at V and 4 bases at J, with 14 bases between the two ends. CDR1 is SQVTM, CDR2 ANQGSEA, per germline. DNA of the CDR3: TGCAGCGTTTGGGGCCAATGGGGCACTGAAGCTTTCTTT. Translating it yields CSVWGQWGTEAFF.

The V gene is TRBV6-5, the J gene TRBJ1-1; D is undetermined. The CDR3 has 15 amino acids. The germline CDR1 and CDR2 sequences are MNHEY and SVGAGI. V gave up 0 bases and J gave up 4 bases, with 12 bases separating them. CDR3 sequence (DNA): TGTGCCAGCAGTTACTCCGGCGGGCAGGCCACTGAAGCTTTCTTT. Protein sequence: CASSYSGGQATEAFF.

The chain has TRBV28 and TRBJ2-6, with D possibly matching TRBD1 (6 bases). The CDR3 has 18 amino acids. Germline assignment: CDR1 MDHEN and CDR2 SYDVKM. V lost 5 bases and J lost 0, with 17 bases in between. The CDR3 is CASSMGAGALSGANVLTF. Written as DNA, the CDR3 is TGTGCCAGCAGTATGGGGGCAGGGGCACTCTCTGGGGCCAACGTCCTGACTTTC.

A remark on this clone: Other DNA sequences of this sample code for an identical CDR3. CDR3 nucleotide sequence: TGTGCCAGCAGTAGAGGCGGGAACACTGAAGCTTTCTTT. It yields the protein CASSRGGNTEAFF. The gene calls are TRBV6-5 and TRBJ1-1; D not certain. CDR3 length equals 13 residues. Germline CDR1 MNHEY, CDR2 SVGAGI. Trimming took 5 bases from V and 1 from J, leaving 8 bases between them.

The V and J genes are TRBV29-1 and TRBJ1-2; D is undetermined. Trimming removed 2 bases from V and 1 base from J, with 11 bases in between. Germline V lookup: CDR1 SQVTM, CDR2 ANQGSEA. The CDR3 loop spans 14 amino acids. In nucleotides, the CDR3 is TGCAGCGTTGAAACTAGCGAGAATAACTATGGCTACACCTTC. Translating it yields CSVETSENNYGYTF.

V gene TRBV4-3 combines with J gene TRBJ2-2, with 7 positions matching TRBD1. The V and J ends lost 0 bases and 4 bases, in that order; junction bases with no gene match: 8. This CDR3 has 17 residues. Germline-derived CDR1 and CDR2 are LGHNA and YSLEER. The CDR3 nucleotides are TGCGCCAGCAGCCAAGATAGAGCCCACAGGGGCACCGGGGAGCTGTTTTTT. This sequence encodes CASSQDRAHRGTGELFF.

This clone was observed a single time. The genes are TRBV5-1 and TRBJ2-5; 8 bases match TRBD1. The CDR3 is 15 amino acids. V was clipped by 3 bases and J by 4 bases; unmatched bases: 8. CDR1 is SGHRS, CDR2 YFSETQ, per germline. The CDR3 sequence: CASSWNSGGRETQYF. The DNA for the CDR3 is TGCGCCAGCAGCTGGAACTCAGGGGGCAGAGAGACCCAGTACTTC. The variable domain in full, completed from reference TRBV5-1 and TRBJ2-5, reads KAGVTQTPRYLIKTRGQQVTLSCSPISGHRSVSWYQQTPGQGLQFLFEYFSETQRNKGNFPGRFSGRQFSNSRSEMNVSTLELGDSALYLCASSWNSGGRETQYFGPGTRLLVL.

This sequence joins TRBV6-4 and TRBJ2-3; D not certain. Germline loops: CDR1 MRHNA, CDR2 SNTAGT. V was cut by 0 bases and J by 2 bases, with 6 bases left in between. The CDR3 spans 14 residues. For the CDR3, the DNA is TGTGCCAGCAGTGACTCGGAGTTCACAGATACGCAGTATTTT. The encoded protein is CASSDSEFTDTQYF.

The chain carries TRBV6-1 and TRBJ2-7; weak D call: TRBD2 (6 bases). The V end was cut by 6 bases, the J end by 3 bases, with 12 bases between. CDR3 length: 13 amino acids. Germline assignment: CDR1 MNHNS and CDR2 SASEGT. CDR3 DNA sequence: TGTGCCAGCAGGACATCGGAGGGCTACGAGCAGTACTTC. This encodes CASRTSEGYEQYF.

This chain links TRBV4-3 with TRBJ2-4, with D possibly being TRBD1 (6 bases). This CDR3 is 14 amino acids long. The germline gives CDR1 LGHNA, CDR2 YSLEER. The V gene lost 0 bases and the J gene lost 15 bases, with 18 bases spanning the gap. CDR3 nucleotides: TGCGCCAGCAGCCAAGATACGACAGGAGTTCCTGGGTACTTC. Protein sequence: CASSQDTTGVPGYF.

The CDR3 DNA sequence: TGCGCCAGCAGCCAAGATTGGGGGCCCTATGGCTACACCTTC. Translating it yields CASSQDWGPYGYTF. The genes are TRBV4-3 and TRBJ1-2; tentatively, D is TRBD1 (6 bases). V gave up 0 bases and J gave up 4 bases, with 9 bases separating them. The CDR3 length is 14 residues. Germline V CDR1 and CDR2: LGHNA, YSLEER.

This clone appeared once. This chain uses TRBV30 with TRBJ1-2; D gene uncertain. In germline, CDR1 is GTSNPN, CDR2 SVGIG (reference sequence). Trimming took off 7 bases at V and 0 bases at J, with 6 bases between the two ends. This CDR3 has 11 residues. The CDR3 nucleotides are TGTGCCTTCGAGGCTAACTATGGCTACACCTTC. It yields the protein CAFEANYGYTF.

J is TRBJ2-7 and V is TRBV11-3; the D gene is possibly TRBD2 (6 bases). Germline CDR1 and CDR2: SGHNT and YENEEA. The V end lost 2 bases, the J end lost 4 bases, and 12 bases lay between the germline ends. The CDR3 length is 14 residues. This CDR3 reads CASSLRLVSYEQYF. CDR3 DNA sequence: TGTGCCAGCAGCTTAAGACTAGTTTCGTACGAGCAGTACTTC.

The chain has TRBV7-2 and TRBJ2-2, with no clear D. The V end was cut by 5 bases, the J end by 10 bases, with 11 bases between. Germline CDR1 is SGHTA and CDR2 is FQGNSA. CDR3 length equals 12 residues. CDR3 in amino acids: CASSQRVAELFF. CDR3 bases: TGTGCCAGCAGCCAGCGAGTGGCGGAGCTGTTTTTT.

This chain links TRBV30 with TRBJ2-1, with D perhaps TRBD2 (6 bases). The CDR3 totals 13 residues. Per germline, CDR1 GTSNPN and CDR2 SVGIG (reference sequence). V lost 5 bases to trimming and J lost 8 bases, with 16 bases between them. The CDR3 loop reads CAWSSTSFDEQFF. The CDR3 DNA reads TGTGCCTGGTCCTCGACTAGTTTTGATGAGCAGTTCTTC. Together with reference TRBV30 and TRBJ2-1, the CDR3 gives the full variable domain: SQTIHQWPATLVQPVGSPLSLECTVEGTSNPNLYWYRQAAGRGLQLLFYSVGIGQISSEVPQNLSASRPQDRQFILSSKKLLLSDSGFYLCAWSSTSFDEQFFGPGTRLTVL.

This clone was recorded only once. In nucleotides, the CDR3 is TGTGCCTGGCGGACAGGGGCGGGTGGCTACACCTTC. Encoded protein: CAWRTGAGGYTF. The rearrangement joins TRBV30 to TRBJ1-2; 9 bases map to TRBD1. Unmatched junction bases numbered 5, after V lost 5 bases and J lost 7 bases. This CDR3 spans 12 amino acids. CDR1 is GTSNPN and CDR2 is SVGIG in the germline V gene (reference sequence).

The V gene is TRBV7-2, the J gene TRBJ1-4; 8 bases map to TRBD1. V lost 1 base and J lost 3; bases outside the gene matches: 4. CDR1 SGHTA and CDR2 FQGNSA come from the germline V gene. This CDR3 contains 16 residues. In DNA form, the CDR3 reads TGTGCCAGCAGCTTAGGACTACAGGGGGCTAATGAAAAACTGTTTTTT. Protein sequence: CASSLGLQGANEKLFF.

This clone was seen once. CDR3 in amino acids: CASSGPGQGSTEAFF. The CDR3 DNA reads as TGTGCCAGCAGCGGCCCGGGACAGGGGTCCACTGAAGCTTTCTTT. The chain recombines TRBV5-5 with TRBJ1-1; TRBD1 agrees at 10 bases. CDR3 size: 15 residues. Germline assignment: CDR1 SGHKS and CDR2 YYEKEE (reference sequence). With 4 bases clipped from V and 4 bases from J, the junction kept 7 bases outside the gene matches.

The table lists this clone with a count of one. The rearrangement joins TRBV6-6 to TRBJ1-5; D uncertain. Deletions cut 6 bases from V and 0 bases from J, with 12 bases between. Germline-derived CDR1 and CDR2 are MNHNY and SVGAGI (reference sequence). This CDR3 spans 15 amino acids. This CDR3 reads CASRTLGSSNQPQHF. CDR3 DNA: TGTGCCAGCAGAACCCTCGGGAGTAGCAATCAGCCCCAGCATTTT.